This T cell receptor beta chain emerged from a study of T cell repertoires in cytomegalovirus infection. The CDR3 spans 18 residues. The germline V gene has CDR1 LGHDT and CDR2 YNNKEL (reference sequence). Between the trimmed V and J ends, which lost 3 bases and 0 bases, there was a span of 15 bases. MiXCR was run by TCRdb on the reads, yielding one entry per CDR3 protein. The profile shows about 440,000 distinct CDR3 sequences, around 32% of them singletons. This chain links TRBV3-1 with TRBJ2-6; tentatively, D is TRBD2 (6 bases). The TCR was taken from a human donor in good health (CMV status not recorded). Some clones in this sample may be carry-over from other donors' samples. Sequencing used PBMCs. The CDR3: CASSQGGTYSSGANVLTF. The CDR3, as DNA: TGTGCCAGCAGCCAGGGCGGGACCTATAGCTCTGGGGCCAACGTCCTGACTTTC.